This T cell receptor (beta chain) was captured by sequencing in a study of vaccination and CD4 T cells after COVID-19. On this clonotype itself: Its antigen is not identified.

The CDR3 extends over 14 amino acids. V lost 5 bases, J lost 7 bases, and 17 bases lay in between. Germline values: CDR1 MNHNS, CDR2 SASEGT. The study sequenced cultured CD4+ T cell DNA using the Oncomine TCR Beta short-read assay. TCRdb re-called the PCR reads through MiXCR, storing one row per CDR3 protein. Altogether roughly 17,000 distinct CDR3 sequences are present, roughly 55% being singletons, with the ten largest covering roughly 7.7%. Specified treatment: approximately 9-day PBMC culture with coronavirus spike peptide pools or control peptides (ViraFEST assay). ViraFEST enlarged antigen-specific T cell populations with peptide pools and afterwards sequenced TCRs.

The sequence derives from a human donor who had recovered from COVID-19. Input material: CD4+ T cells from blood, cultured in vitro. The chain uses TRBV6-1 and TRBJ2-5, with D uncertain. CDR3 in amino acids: CASSHPDPPRTQYF. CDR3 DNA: TGTGCCAGCAGTCATCCCGACCCCCCCAGGACCCAGTACTTC.